This TCR beta chain was captured by sequencing in a study of cytomegalovirus exposure and HLA in healthy donors. In the study overall: Falling in the Caucasian-associated ancestry cluster were 81% of under 450 genotyped donors. Study results and limitations: For TCR beta chains, V- and J-gene trimming was later linked to a missense DCLRE1C variant.

This CDR3 has 16 residues. CDR1 is SGHTA and CDR2 is FQGTGA in the germline V gene. The V end lost 3 bases, the J end lost 2 bases, and 14 bases lay between the germline ends. PCR primers comprised 60 Vbeta and 13 Jbeta primers. Only in-frame clones appear in the TCRdb table, and some are missing; sequencing was by immunoSEQ multiplex PCR. Among approximately 140,000 clones listed, approximately 85% were seen once. Points on this clone: Antigen: not known.

The clonotype comes from a boy younger than 18 in good health and CMV-seronegative. Sequencing used PBMCs. V gene TRBV7-3 combines with J gene TRBJ2-1, with D maybe TRBD2 (6 bases). CDR3 protein: CASSFQSGVPYNEQFF. DNA of the CDR3: TGTGCCAGCAGCTTCCAGTCGGGAGTACCCTACAATGAGCAGTTCTTC.